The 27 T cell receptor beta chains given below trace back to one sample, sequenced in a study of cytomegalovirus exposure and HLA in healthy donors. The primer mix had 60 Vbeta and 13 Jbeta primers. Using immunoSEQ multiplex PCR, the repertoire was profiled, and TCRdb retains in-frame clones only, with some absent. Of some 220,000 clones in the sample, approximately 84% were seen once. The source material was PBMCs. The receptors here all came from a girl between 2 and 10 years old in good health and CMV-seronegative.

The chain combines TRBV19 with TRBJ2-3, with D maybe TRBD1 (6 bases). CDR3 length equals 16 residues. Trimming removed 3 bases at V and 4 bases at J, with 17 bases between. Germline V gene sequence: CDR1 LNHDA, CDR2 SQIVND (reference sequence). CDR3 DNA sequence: TGTGCCAGTAGTATTTCCCCAGGGGTGGGGGCAGATACGCAGTATTTT. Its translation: CASSISPGVGADTQYF.

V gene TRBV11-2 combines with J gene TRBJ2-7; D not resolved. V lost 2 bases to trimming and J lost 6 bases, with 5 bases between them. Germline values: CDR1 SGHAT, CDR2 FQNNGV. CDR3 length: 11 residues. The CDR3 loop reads CASSLMAEQYF. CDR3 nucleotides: TGTGCCAGCAGCTTAATGGCCGAGCAGTACTTC.

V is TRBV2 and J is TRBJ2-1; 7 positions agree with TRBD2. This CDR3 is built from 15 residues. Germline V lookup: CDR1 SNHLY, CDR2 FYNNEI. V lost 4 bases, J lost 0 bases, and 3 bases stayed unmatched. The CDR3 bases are TGTGCCAGCAGTGCGAGGACTAGCTCCTACAATGAGCAGTTCTTC. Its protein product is CASSARTSSYNEQFF.

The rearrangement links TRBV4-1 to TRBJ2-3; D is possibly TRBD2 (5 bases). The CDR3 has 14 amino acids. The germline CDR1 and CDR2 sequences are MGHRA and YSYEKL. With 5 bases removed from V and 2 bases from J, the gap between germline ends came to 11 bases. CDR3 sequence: CASSLGLPTDTQYF. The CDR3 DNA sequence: TGCGCCAGCAGCTTAGGACTCCCCACAGATACGCAGTATTTT.

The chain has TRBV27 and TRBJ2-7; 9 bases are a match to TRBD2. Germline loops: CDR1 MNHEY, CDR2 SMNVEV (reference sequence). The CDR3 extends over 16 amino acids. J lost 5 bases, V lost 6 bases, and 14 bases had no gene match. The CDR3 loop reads CASRPRLGTSLHEQYF. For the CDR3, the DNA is TGTGCCAGCAGACCAAGATTAGGGACTAGCTTGCACGAGCAGTACTTC.

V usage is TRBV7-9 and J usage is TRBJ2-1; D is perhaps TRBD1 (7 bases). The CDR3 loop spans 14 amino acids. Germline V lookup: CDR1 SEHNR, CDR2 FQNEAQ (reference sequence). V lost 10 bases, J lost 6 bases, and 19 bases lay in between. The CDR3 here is CAIPPGQEGNEQFF. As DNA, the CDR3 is TGTGCCATTCCCCCCGGACAGGAGGGCAATGAGCAGTTCTTC.

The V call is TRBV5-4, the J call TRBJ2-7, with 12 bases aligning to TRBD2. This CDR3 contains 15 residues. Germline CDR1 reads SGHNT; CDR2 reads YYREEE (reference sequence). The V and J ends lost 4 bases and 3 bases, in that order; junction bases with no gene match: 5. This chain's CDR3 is CASSPSGGARYEQYF. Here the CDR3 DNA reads TGTGCCAGCAGCCCTAGCGGGGGGGCCCGCTACGAGCAGTACTTC.

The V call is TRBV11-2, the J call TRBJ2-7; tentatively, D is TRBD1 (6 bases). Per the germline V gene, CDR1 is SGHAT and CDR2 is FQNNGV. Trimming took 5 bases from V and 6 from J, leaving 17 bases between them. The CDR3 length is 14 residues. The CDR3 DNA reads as TGTGCCAGCAGCCCCCGCCCTTCAGGGGTCGAGCAGTACTTC. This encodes CASSPRPSGVEQYF.

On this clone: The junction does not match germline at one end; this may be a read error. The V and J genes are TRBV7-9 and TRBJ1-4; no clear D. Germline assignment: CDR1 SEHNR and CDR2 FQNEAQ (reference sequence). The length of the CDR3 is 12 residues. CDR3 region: CSSSLASQVLFF. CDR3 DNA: TGTTCCAGCAGCTTAGCTTCCCAGGTCCTGTTTTTT.

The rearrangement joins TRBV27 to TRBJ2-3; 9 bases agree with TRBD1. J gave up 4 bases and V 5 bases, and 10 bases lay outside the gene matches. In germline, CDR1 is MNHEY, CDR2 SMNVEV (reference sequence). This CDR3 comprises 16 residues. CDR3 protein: CASSDRTGEVSDTQYF. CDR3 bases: TGTGCCAGCAGTGACCGGACAGGGGAGGTATCAGATACGCAGTATTTT.

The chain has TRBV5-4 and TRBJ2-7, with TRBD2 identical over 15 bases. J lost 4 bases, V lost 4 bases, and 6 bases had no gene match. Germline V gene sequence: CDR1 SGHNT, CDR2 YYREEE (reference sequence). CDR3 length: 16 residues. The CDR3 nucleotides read TGTGCCAGCAGCGCAGGGGGGACTAGCGGGAGGTACGAGCAGTACTTC. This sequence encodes CASSAGGTSGRYEQYF.

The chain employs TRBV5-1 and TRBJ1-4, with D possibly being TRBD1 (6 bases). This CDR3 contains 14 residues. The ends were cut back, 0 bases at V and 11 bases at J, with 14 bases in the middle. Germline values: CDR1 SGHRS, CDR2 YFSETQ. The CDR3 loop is CASSLAEGERKLFF. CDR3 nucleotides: TGCGCCAGCAGCTTGGCCGAGGGGGAACGGAAACTGTTTTTT. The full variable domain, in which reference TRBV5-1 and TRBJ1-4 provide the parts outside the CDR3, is KAGVTQTPRYLIKTRGQQVTLSCSPISGHRSVSWYQQTPGQGLQFLFEYFSETQRNKGNFPGRFSGRQFSNSRSEMNVSTLELGDSALYLCASSLAEGERKLFFGSGTQLSVL.

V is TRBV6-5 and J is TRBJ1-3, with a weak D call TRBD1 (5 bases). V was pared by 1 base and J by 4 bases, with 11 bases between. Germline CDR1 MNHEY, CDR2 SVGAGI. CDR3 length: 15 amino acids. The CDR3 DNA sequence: TGTGCCAGCAGTTACTATGGAGGGGTGGGAAACACCATATATTTT. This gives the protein CASSYYGGVGNTIYF.

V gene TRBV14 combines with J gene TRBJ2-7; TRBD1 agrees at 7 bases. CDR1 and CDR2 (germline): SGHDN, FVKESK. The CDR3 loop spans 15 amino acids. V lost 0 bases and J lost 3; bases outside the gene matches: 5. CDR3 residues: CASSQELSGGYEQYF. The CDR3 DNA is TGTGCCAGCAGCCAAGAGTTGTCAGGGGGCTACGAGCAGTACTTC.

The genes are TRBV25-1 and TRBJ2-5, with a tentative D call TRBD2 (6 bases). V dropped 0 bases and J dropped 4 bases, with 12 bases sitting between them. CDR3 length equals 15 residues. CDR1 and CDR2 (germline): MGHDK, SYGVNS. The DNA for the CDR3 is TGTGCCAGCAGTGAATACGGGGTGGAGGGAGAGACCCAGTACTTC. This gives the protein CASSEYGVEGETQYF.

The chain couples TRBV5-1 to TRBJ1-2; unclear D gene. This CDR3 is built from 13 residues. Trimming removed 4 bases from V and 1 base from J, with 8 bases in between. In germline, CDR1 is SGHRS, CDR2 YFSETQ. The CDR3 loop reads CASSNRGNYGYTF. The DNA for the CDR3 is TGCGCCAGCAGCAACCGGGGTAACTATGGCTACACCTTC.

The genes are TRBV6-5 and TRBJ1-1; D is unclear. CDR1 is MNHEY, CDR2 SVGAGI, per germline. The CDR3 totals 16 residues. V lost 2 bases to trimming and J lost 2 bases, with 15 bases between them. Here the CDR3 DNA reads TGTGCCAGCAGTTACCAGCAGAGGTTAGCCAACACTGAAGCTTTCTTT. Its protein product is CASSYQQRLANTEAFF.

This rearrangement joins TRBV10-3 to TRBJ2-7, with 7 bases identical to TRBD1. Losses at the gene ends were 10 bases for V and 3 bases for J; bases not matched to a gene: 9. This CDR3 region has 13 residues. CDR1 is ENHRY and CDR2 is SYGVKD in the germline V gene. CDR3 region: CATTWDSDYEQYF. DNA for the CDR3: TGTGCCACCACCTGGGACAGTGACTACGAGCAGTACTTC.

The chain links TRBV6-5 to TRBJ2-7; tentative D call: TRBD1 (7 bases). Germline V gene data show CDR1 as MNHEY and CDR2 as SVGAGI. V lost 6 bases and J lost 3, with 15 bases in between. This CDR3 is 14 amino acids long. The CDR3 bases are TGTGCCAGCAGATCCAGACAGGGAGGCTACGAGCAGTACTTC. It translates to CASRSRQGGYEQYF.

In DNA form, the CDR3 reads TGTGCCAGCAGTGATGTGAGTGAGCAGTTCTTC. Its protein is CASSDVSEQFF. The rearrangement uses TRBV25-1 and TRBJ2-1; D not resolved. Germline loops: CDR1 MGHDK, CDR2 SYGVNS. Trimming took off 3 bases at V and 9 bases at J, with 6 bases between the two ends. The CDR3 spans 11 residues.

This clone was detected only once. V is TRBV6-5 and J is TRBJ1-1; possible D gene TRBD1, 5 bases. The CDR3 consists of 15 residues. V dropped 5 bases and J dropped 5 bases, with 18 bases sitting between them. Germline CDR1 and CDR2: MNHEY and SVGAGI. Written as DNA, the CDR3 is TGTGCCAGCAGTCCCGAAACAGGCCGACGGACTGAAGCTTTCTTT. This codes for CASSPETGRRTEAFF.

CDR3 DNA sequence: TGCGCCAGCAGCCCCACAGGGGCCCCAGATACGCAGTATTTT. Protein product: CASSPTGAPDTQYF. The chain has TRBV5-1 and TRBJ2-3; 7 positions agree with TRBD1. CDR1 is SGHRS and CDR2 is YFSETQ in the germline V gene. Germline trimming cut 4 bases from V and 4 bases from J; bases unmatched to any gene: 6. This CDR3 is 14 amino acids long.

The CDR3 DNA is TGTGCCAGTAGTATAGTTCAGGGGTATGGCTACACCTTC. This gives the protein CASSIVQGYGYTF. The rearrangement joins TRBV19 to TRBJ1-2; D is possibly TRBD1 (6 bases). Trimming pared 1 base from V and 5 bases from J, leaving 8 bases between. The germline V gene has CDR1 LNHDA and CDR2 SQIVND (reference sequence). The CDR3 extends over 13 amino acids.

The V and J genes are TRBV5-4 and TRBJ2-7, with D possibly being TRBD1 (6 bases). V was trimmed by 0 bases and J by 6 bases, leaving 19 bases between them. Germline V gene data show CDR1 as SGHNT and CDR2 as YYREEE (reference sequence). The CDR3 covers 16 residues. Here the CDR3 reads CASSLDQGWVVAEQYF. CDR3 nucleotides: TGTGCCAGCAGCTTGGATCAGGGGTGGGTAGTCGCCGAGCAGTACTTC.

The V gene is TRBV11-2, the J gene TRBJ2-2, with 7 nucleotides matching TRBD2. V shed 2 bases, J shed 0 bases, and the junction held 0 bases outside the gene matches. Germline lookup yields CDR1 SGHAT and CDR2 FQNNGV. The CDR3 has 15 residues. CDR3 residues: CASSLREANTGELFF. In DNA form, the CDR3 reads TGTGCCAGCAGCTTACGGGAGGCGAACACCGGGGAGCTGTTTTTT.

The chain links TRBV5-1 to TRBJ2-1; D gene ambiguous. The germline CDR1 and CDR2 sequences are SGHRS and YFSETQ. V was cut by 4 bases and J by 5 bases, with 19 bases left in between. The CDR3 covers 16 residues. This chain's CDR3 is CASSPPDTRHDNEQFF. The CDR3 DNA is TGCGCCAGCAGCCCTCCCGACACCAGGCACGACAATGAGCAGTTCTTC.

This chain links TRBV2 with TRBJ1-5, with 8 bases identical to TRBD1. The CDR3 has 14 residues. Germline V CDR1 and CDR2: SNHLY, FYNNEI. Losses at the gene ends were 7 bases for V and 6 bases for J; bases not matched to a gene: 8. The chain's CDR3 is CASTADRASQPQHF. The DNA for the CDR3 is TGTGCCAGCACCGCGGACAGGGCGAGTCAGCCCCAGCATTTT. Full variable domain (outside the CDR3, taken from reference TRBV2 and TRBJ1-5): EPEVTQTPSHQVTQMGQEVILRCVPISNHLYFYWYRQILGQKVEFLVSFYNNEISEKSEIFDDQFSVERPDGSNFTLKIRSTKLEDSAMYFCASTADRASQPQHFGDGTRLSIL.